What follows are 2 T cell receptor beta chains derived from one specimen sequenced in a study of T-cell memory formation after mild COVID-19. TCRdb reanalysed the 5' RACE reads using MiXCR and keeps one entry per CDR3 protein. The data show tens of thousands of distinct CDR3 sequences, roughly 14% seen once. Sequencing input: PBMCs or a T cell subset sorted from them (not recorded which). Source of these receptors: an adult woman who had mild COVID-19 (a few samples of this study predate the infection). Cell type and time point are not known.

As DNA, the CDR3 is TGCGCCAGCAGCCCCGACGGGGTCGCAGATACGCAGTATTTT. It specifies CASSPDGVADTQYF. V is TRBV4-3 and J is TRBJ2-3; perhaps TRBD2 as D (5 bases). Germline CDR1 reads LGHNA; CDR2 reads YSLEER. V was shortened by 4 bases and J by 4 bases, with 12 bases between the two germline ends. This CDR3 contains 14 residues.

V is TRBV12-3 or TRBV12-4 and J is TRBJ2-3; D gene ambiguous. Trimming pared 4 bases from V and 7 bases from J, leaving 6 bases between. The CDR3 consists of 11 residues. The CDR3 loop is CASSSSYTQYF. In DNA form, the CDR3 reads TGTGCCAGCAGTTCATCATATACGCAGTATTTT.